Below, 19 T cell receptor beta chains from the same sample are listed, as sequenced in a study of T-cell reconstitution after alpha-beta-depleted transplantation in children. TCRbeta library preparation incorporated unique molecular identifiers. TCRdb processed the PCR reads anew with MiXCR; each CDR3 protein has one entry. Here the sample spans about 830,000 distinct CDR3 sequences, 16% being singletons. The sample was PBMCs, mostly from graft donor cells, taken 360 days after TCRalphabeta/CD19-depleted stem cell transplant. These receptors all come from a male patient between 10 and 17 years old who had a stem cell transplant for acute lymphoblastic leukemia, so the T cells may come from the graft donor.

In its sample, this clonotype was seen many times. The CDR3 sequence is CASSTSGGHNNEQFF. Here the CDR3 DNA reads TGTGCCAGCAGTACTAGCGGGGGACACAACAATGAGCAGTTCTTC. The chain carries TRBV2 and TRBJ2-1, with 11 bases matching TRBD2. Per germline, CDR1 SNHLY and CDR2 FYNNEI. V shed 5 bases, J shed 5 bases, and the junction held 5 bases outside the gene matches. The length of the CDR3 is 15 residues.

This clonotype was seen ten or more times. V gene TRBV5-1 combines with J gene TRBJ1-6; 7 nucleotides align to TRBD1. Germline trimming cut 0 bases from V and 6 bases from J; bases unmatched to any gene: 0. The CDR3 consists of 14 residues. CDR1 SGHRS and CDR2 YFSETQ come from the germline V gene. CDR3 loop: CASSLDRGNSPLHF. The CDR3 DNA reads TGCGCCAGCAGCTTGGACAGGGGTAATTCACCCCTCCACTTT.

This clonotype occurred a few times. DNA of the CDR3: TGTGCCAGCAGCGTAGGTACTAGCGGAGACCACAATGAGCAGTTCTTC. Translated: CASSVGTSGDHNEQFF. The genes are TRBV9 and TRBJ2-1; 8 positions match TRBD2. The CDR3 has 16 amino acids. The germline gives CDR1 SGDLS, CDR2 YYNGEE. Unmatched junction bases numbered 7, after V lost 0 bases and J lost 5 bases.

This clonotype was counted only a few times. This sequence joins TRBV5-1 and TRBJ1-4; maybe TRBD1 (6 bases). The V end was cut by 4 bases, the J end by 0 bases, with 19 bases between. The CDR3 has 18 amino acids. CDR1 SGHRS and CDR2 YFSETQ come from the germline V gene. The chain's CDR3 is CASSPGVRIGATNEKLFF. CDR3 coding DNA: TGCGCCAGCAGCCCAGGGGTCAGAATAGGAGCAACTAATGAAAAACTGTTTTTT.

The J gene is TRBJ2-7, the V gene TRBV9; 7 bases are a match to TRBD2. The CDR3 covers 15 residues. The V segment lost 2 bases and the J segment 2 bases; nucleotides outside the gene matches: 7. Germline lookup yields CDR1 SGDLS and CDR2 YYNGEE. The CDR3 region has the DNA TGTGCCAGCAGCGTTGCTAGCGGTAAAACCTACGAGCAGTACTTC. Translation: CASSVASGKTYEQYF. Filled out from reference TRBV9 and TRBJ2-7, the complete variable domain reads DSGVTQTPKHLITATGQRVTLRCSPRSGDLSVYWYQQSLDQGLQFLIQYYNGEERAKGNILERFSAQQFPDLHSELNLSSLELGDSALYFCASSVASGKTYEQYFGPGTRLTVT.

In its sample, this clonotype was seen a few times. V is TRBV4-1 and J is TRBJ2-7; D ambiguous. V was cut by 1 base and J by 2 bases, with 18 bases left in between. CDR1 and CDR2 from the germline V gene are MGHRA and YSYEKL. The CDR3 has 17 amino acids. The CDR3 DNA follows: TGCGCCAGCAGCCAAGGAACCCCTGAACGACCTCCCTACGAGCAGTACTTC. The encoded protein is CASSQGTPERPPYEQYF.

This clonotype showed up just a few times. The V and J genes are TRBV20-1 and TRBJ2-7; D is possibly TRBD1 (5 bases). The CDR3 covers 12 residues. Trimming shortened V by 5 bases and J by 3 bases, and 11 bases separated the two germline ends. Per the germline V gene, CDR1 is DFQATT and CDR2 is SNEGSKA (reference sequence). The CDR3 bases are TGCAGTGCTGACAGAAACGTCTACGAGCAGTACTTC. It is translated as CSADRNVYEQYF.

The chain uses TRBV6-4 and TRBJ2-7; no reliable D call. The CDR3 consists of 19 residues. Germline lookup yields CDR1 MRHNA and CDR2 SNTAGT. V was pared by 1 base and J by 4 bases, with 26 bases between. In nucleotides, the CDR3 is TGTGCCAGCAGTGACTGCCGGTATATGTCGGTGGGATTAGTATACGAGCAGTACTTC. Protein product: CASSDCRYMSVGLVYEQYF.

Only a few counts were recorded for this clonotype. V and J are TRBV12-3 or TRBV12-4 and TRBJ1-2; D is uncertain. CDR3 length equals 15 residues. The V end was cut by 3 bases, the J end by 2 bases, with 13 bases between. CDR3 amino acids: CASSLTRTLNYGYTF. As DNA, the CDR3 is TGTGCCAGCAGTTTGACTAGGACTCTCAACTATGGCTACACCTTC.

The chain couples TRBV5-1 to TRBJ2-1; no firm D call. CDR3 size: 14 residues. Looked up from germline, CDR1 is SGHRS and CDR2 is YFSETQ. Trimming stripped 6 bases from V and 0 bases from J, with 10 bases between. The CDR3 DNA reads as TGCGCCAGCACTGACTGGCTCTCCTACAATGAGCAGTTCTTC. This sequence encodes CASTDWLSYNEQFF.

This clonotype was seen a handful of times. The genes are TRBV27 and TRBJ2-7; D perhaps matches TRBD1 (5 bases). The V gene lost 6 bases and the J gene lost 3 bases, with 15 bases spanning the gap. Germline CDR1 is MNHEY and CDR2 is SMNVEV (reference sequence). The CDR3 contains 14 residues. CDR3 sequence (DNA): TGTGCCAGCAGCCTAGGGAACAGGAACTACGAGCAGTACTTC. Translating it yields CASSLGNRNYEQYF.

This sequence joins TRBV5-1 and TRBJ2-2; no reliable D call. The CDR3 has 16 residues. Germline lookup yields CDR1 SGHRS and CDR2 YFSETQ. The V end lost 2 bases, the J end lost 2 bases, and 13 bases lay between the germline ends. Here the CDR3 reads CASSFRRAANTGELFF. For the CDR3, the DNA is TGCGCCAGCAGCTTTCGACGGGCCGCAAACACCGGGGAGCTGTTTTTT. The variable domain in full, with the rest retrieved from reference TRBV5-1 and TRBJ2-2, is KAGVTQTPRYLIKTRGQQVTLSCSPISGHRSVSWYQQTPGQGLQFLFEYFSETQRNKGNFPGRFSGRQFSNSRSEMNVSTLELGDSALYLCASSFRRAANTGELFFGEGSRLTVL.

This clonotype was picked up a small number of times. The chain couples TRBV6-1 to TRBJ2-7; no clear D gene. Looked up from germline, CDR1 is MNHNS and CDR2 is SASEGT. The CDR3 length is 14 residues. V was pared by 6 bases and J by 1 base, with 13 bases between. CDR3 protein: CASRTYPDSYEQYF. CDR3 nucleotides: TGTGCCAGCAGGACTTATCCAGATTCCTACGAGCAGTACTTC.

This clonotype was picked up a small number of times. The chain links TRBV5-6 to TRBJ2-5; no clear D. CDR1 is SGHDT, CDR2 YYEEEE, per germline. This CDR3 comprises 16 residues. Trimming took off 5 bases at V and 2 bases at J, with 19 bases between the two ends. The CDR3 region is CASSGTGSETQETQYF. As DNA, the CDR3 is TGTGCCAGCAGTGGAACGGGCTCGGAAACACAAGAGACCCAGTACTTC.

This clonotype was picked up a small number of times. CDR3 bases: TGTGCCAGCAGTTTATCGGGGGGGATTTTCTACGAGCAGTACTTC. This translates into CASSLSGGIFYEQYF. This rearrangement joins TRBV27 to TRBJ2-7; TRBD2 agrees at 7 bases. Germline trimming cut 0 bases from V and 3 bases from J; bases unmatched to any gene: 5. The CDR3 loop spans 15 amino acids. The germline CDR1 and CDR2 sequences are MNHEY and SMNVEV (reference sequence).

V gene TRBV20-1 combines with J gene TRBJ2-1, with 16 bases identical to TRBD2. Per the germline V gene, CDR1 is DFQATT and CDR2 is SNEGSKA (reference sequence). Trimming at V came to 5 bases and at J to 8 bases, leaving 15 bases not matched to a gene. The length of the CDR3 is 18 residues. The DNA for the CDR3 is TGCAGTGCTTCCACCCCCGGGACTAGCGGGAGGGCGCCTGATGAGCAGTTCTTC. Translation gives CSASTPGTSGRAPDEQFF.

A few counts support this clonotype. This chain links TRBV20-1 with TRBJ2-3, with D hard to call. Trimming took off 4 bases at V and 4 bases at J, with 12 bases between the two ends. Looked up from germline, CDR1 is DFQATT and CDR2 is SNEGSKA (reference sequence). The CDR3 is 13 residues long. CDR3 nucleotide sequence: TGCAGTGCTACCAAGACCGTCGCAGATACGCAGTATTTT. It specifies CSATKTVADTQYF.

This clonotype was detected only a few times. The CDR3 sequence is CASSDLGRGRHSYEQYF. In DNA, the CDR3 is TGTGCCAGCAGTGACCTAGGGCGGGGGCGACACTCCTACGAGCAGTACTTC. The gene calls are TRBV25-1 and TRBJ2-7; perhaps TRBD2 as D (7 bases). V lost 3 bases and J 0 bases, leaving 18 bases between the germline ends. The CDR3 is made up of 17 amino acids. Germline V gene lookup returns CDR1 MGHDK and CDR2 SYGVNS.

This clonotype was seen a few times. This chain uses TRBV7-3 with TRBJ1-6, with D possibly being TRBD1 (5 bases). This CDR3 is 15 amino acids long. Between the trimmed V and J ends, which lost 3 bases and 6 bases, there was a span of 12 bases. Germline-derived CDR1 and CDR2 are SGHTA and FQGTGA. CDR3 DNA: TGTGCCAGCAGCTTGCGGGGTGGGGGTAATTCACCCCTCCACTTT. Protein sequence: CASSLRGGGNSPLHF. Supplemented by reference TRBV7-3 and TRBJ1-6, the full variable domain reads GAGVSQTPSNKVTEKGKYVELRCDPISGHTALYWYRQSLGQGPEFLIYFQGTGAADDSGLPNDRFFAVRPEGSVSTLKIQRTERGDSAVYLCASSLRGGGNSPLHFGNGTRLTVT.